The source of this T cell receptor beta chain is a study of blood T cell repertoires in COVID-19. Study details: Sources were T cells, B-cell-depleted T cells, or PBMCs; the material itself was cDNA or gDNA.

Here immunoSEQ multiplex PCR was the method, and the copy in TCRdb shows in-frame clones only, minus some. The table lists approximately 290,000 clones, about 85% of them singletons. The germline CDR1 and CDR2 sequences are LNHDA and SQIVND (reference sequence). The junction had 4 bases not matched to a gene; V was cut back by 3 bases and J by 2 bases. The CDR3 sequence is 16 residues long. Seattle participants joined during active infection and were tracked over time. The V and J genes are TRBV19 and TRBJ2-2; TRBD2 matches 9 bases. The TCR originated in a human donor with COVID-19, enrolled during active disease. The donor label of this sample is uncertain. Input material: peripheral blood. The DNA of the CDR3 is TGTGCCAGTAGTATGATAGCGGGAGAAAACACCGGGGAGCTGTTTTTT. The encoded protein is CASSMIAGENTGELFF.